The 2 T cell receptor beta chains presented below share a single source sample, sequenced in a study of blood T cell repertoires in COVID-19 (dated by TCRdb to about 2020). Receptor libraries were prepared by the immunoSEQ multiplex PCR assay. TCRdb obtained this table from immuneACCESS and retained in-frame rearrangements with V and J assigned. These tables miss some clones; where compared with another copy, unresolved V genes account for less than half of the shortfall, and the remainder is unexplained. Counted in this sample were over 50,000 clones; approximately 86% of them appeared once. Jointly, the top ten make up about 5.3% of the sample. Sequencing was performed on peripheral blood. These receptors were collected from a man aged 70-80 years with acute or convalescent COVID-19.

The chain combines TRBV5-4 with TRBJ2-1; 10 bases agree with TRBD2. J lost 0 bases, V lost 4 bases, and 4 bases had no gene match. CDR1 SGHNT and CDR2 YYREEE come from the germline V gene (reference sequence). The CDR3 covers 16 residues. The CDR3: CASSTSGASSYNEQFF. The CDR3 DNA reads as TGTGCCAGCAGCACTAGCGGGGCTAGCTCCTACAATGAGCAGTTCTTC.

There are a few counts of this clone. The chain is built from TRBV6-6 and TRBJ1-5, with 8 bases that match TRBD1. Per germline, CDR1 MNHNY and CDR2 SVGAGI (reference sequence). V dropped 5 bases and J dropped 2; count of bases not matched to a gene: 11. The CDR3 has 17 amino acids. In nucleotides, the CDR3 is TGTGCCAGCAGTCTTCGTGGGACAGGTAATGGCAATCAGCCCCAGCATTTT. Protein sequence: CASSLRGTGNGNQPQHF.